These T cell receptor beta chains were read from a single sample in a study of tumor-infiltrating lymphocytes in primary liver carcinoma. TCRdb reprocessed the multiplex PCR reads via MiXCR and lists one record per CDR3 protein. The sample has hundreds of thousands of distinct CDR3 sequences, almost 60% seen once; the top ten hold around 15%. Sequenced input: peripheral blood. Receptors originate from a woman under 40 with primary liver carcinoma and hepatitis B virus infection. CDR3s include the opening cysteine and the closing phenylalanine or tryptophan. The D gene is left open where the match is weak. A row's size may be missing; if present it is once, few, many or a size class.

abundance,d_gene,v_gene,j_gene,CDR3aa,CDR3nt
few,NA,TRBV4-1,TRBJ2-7,CASSRRGRGSYEQYF,TGCGCCAGCAGCCGGAGGGGTCGAGGTTCCTACGAGCAGTACTTC
NA,TRBD2,TRBV11-2,TRBJ2-1,CTSSLAGVGNEQFF,TGTACCAGCAGCTTGGCGGGAGTGGGTAATGAGCAGTTCTTC
NA,NA,TRBV14,TRBJ1-1,CASSQVPGLTEAFF,TGTGCCAGCAGCCAAGTCCCAGGGCTCACTGAAGCTTTCTTT
NA,NA,TRBV14,TRBJ2-1,CASSSQAYNELFF,TGTGCCAGTAGCAGTCAGGCTTACAATGAGCTGTTCTTC
many,NA,TRBV29-1,TRBJ2-7,CSVETPWGYEQYF,TGCAGCGTTGAGACCCCGTGGGGGTACGAGCAGTACTTC
few,NA,TRBV6-6,TRBJ1-1,CASSYDGTNTEAFF,TGTGCCAGCAGTTACGACGGTACGAACACTGAAGCTTTCTTT
many,TRBD2,TRBV11-3,TRBJ2-2,CASSLVAGLNTGELFF,TGTGCCAGCAGCTTAGTAGCGGGCCTTAACACCGGGGAGCTGTTTTTT
NA,TRBD1,TRBV2,TRBJ2-5,CASSYRPGQGETQYF,TGTGCCAGCAGCTATAGACCGGGACAGGGAGAGACCCAGTACTTC
NA,NA,TRBV6-1,TRBJ1-5,CASCERPTSQHF,TGTGCCAGCTGTGAAAGGCCGACGTCCCAGCATTTT
NA,NA,TRBV11-2,TRBJ2-3,CTSSSLTGATDTQYF,TGTACCAGCAGCTCACTAACGGGAGCCACAGATACGCAGTATTTT
NA,NA,TRBV6-1,TRBJ2-2,CANTGILGTGGELFF,TGTGCCAACACCGGTATACTGGGAACCGGCGGGGAGCTGTTTTTT
many,NA,TRBV6-2/TRBV6-3,TRBJ2-2,CASSSGTNTGELFF,TGTGCCAGCAGTTCAGGGACTAACACCGGGGAGCTGTTTTTT
once,NA,TRBV25-1,TRBJ1-1,CASSEYWAGTEAFF,TGTGCCAGCAGTGAATATTGGGCGGGCACTGAAGCTTTCTTT
NA,NA,TRBV11-2,TRBJ2-7,CASSLSTGSGKQYF,TGTGCCAGCAGCTTAAGTACAGGAAGTGGCAAGCAGTACTTC
many,NA,TRBV6-2/TRBV6-3,TRBJ2-7,CASSLKGSSYEQYF,TGTGCCAGCAGCCTTAAAGGGAGCTCCTACGAGCAGTACTTC
NA,NA,TRBV18,TRBJ2-7,CASSREISNEQYF,TGTGCCAGCTCGAGAGAGATATCAAACGAGCAGTACTTC
NA,NA,TRBV11-2,TRBJ2-7,CASSRGEGSTFEQYF,TGTGCCAGCAGCCGGGGAGAGGGATCAACCTTCGAGCAGTACTTC
once,NA,TRBV30,TRBJ1-2,CAWSVRPIRDYGYTF,TGTGCCTGGAGTGTAAGGCCCATAAGGGACTATGGCTACACCTTC
many,NA,TRBV12-3/TRBV12-4,TRBJ1-3,CASSPTALYGNTIYF,TGTGCCAGCAGTCCCACAGCCCTTTATGGAAACACCATATATTTT
many,NA,TRBV6-1,TRBJ1-4,CASSEGFLAGSIEKLFF,TGTGCCAGCAGTGAAGGCTTCTTGGCAGGGAGTATAGAAAAACTGTTTTTT
many,TRBD2,TRBV12-3/TRBV12-4,TRBJ2-7,CASSLSGTSGTVFVQYF,TGTGCCAGCAGTCTATCCGGGACTAGCGGGACAGTTTTCGTGCAGTACTTC
NA,TRBD2,TRBV6-1,TRBJ2-2,CASSEAIGGRGAGELLF,TGTGCCAGCAGTGAAGCAATCGGCGGGAGAGGTGCCGGGGAGCTGCTTTTT
NA,NA,TRBV10-2,TRBJ1-2,CASSGEEIYVYTF,TGCGCCAGCAGTGGAGAGGAGATCTATGTCTACACCTTC
NA,TRBD2,TRBV6-5,TRBJ2-2,CASSYSRLAGAGELFF,TGTGCCAGCAGTTACTCGCGACTAGCGGGAGCCGGGGAGCTGTTTTTT
many,NA,TRBV12-3/TRBV12-4,TRBJ1-5,CASSLDPAGQPQHF,TGTGCCAGCAGCCTTGACCCAGCAGGGCAGCCCCAGCATTTT
few,NA,TRBV6-2/TRBV6-3,TRBJ1-1,CASSYWGPPKDTEAFF,TGTGCCAGCAGTTACTGGGGACCCCCCAAGGACACTGAAGCTTTCTTT
NA,TRBD2,TRBV4-1,TRBJ2-7,CASSYVGASGSKGSYEQYF,TGCGCCAGCAGCTACGTAGGGGCTAGCGGGAGTAAAGGTTCCTACGAGCAGTACTTC
many,NA,TRBV4-1,TRBJ2-7,CASSQVWGRWYEQYF,TGCGCCAGCAGCCAAGTTTGGGGGCGCTGGTACGAGCAGTACTTC
NA,TRBD1,TRBV7-9,TRBJ2-7,CASTHRDRAKEQYF,TGTGCCAGCACCCATCGAGACAGGGCGAAGGAGCAGTACTTC
NA,NA,TRBV28,TRBJ1-1,CANSALQGGFTEAFF,TGTGCCAACAGTGCCCTACAGGGAGGCTTCACTGAAGCTTTCTTT
NA,TRBD1,TRBV12-3/TRBV12-4,TRBJ1-1,CASRGTGGLNTEAFF,TGTGCCAGCAGGGGAACAGGGGGTTTGAACACTGAAGCTTTCTTT
NA,NA,TRBV5-1,TRBJ2-3,CASSLEGGADTQYF,TGCGCCAGCAGCTTGGAGGGAGGAGCAGATACGCAGTATTTT
once,TRBD2,TRBV28,TRBJ2-2,CASSFSSGRTGGELFF,TGTGCCAGCAGTTTTTCCAGCGGGAGAACCGGCGGGGAGCTGTTTTTT
NA,NA,TRBV12-3/TRBV12-4,TRBJ2-2,CASRAVGTGELFF,TGTGCCAGCAGGGCGGTGGGCACCGGGGAGCTGTTTTTT
many,NA,TRBV6-6,TRBJ2-1,CASSYSTAGEQFF,TGTGCCAGCAGTTACTCTACCGCGGGGGAGCAGTTCTTC
NA,NA,TRBV11-1,TRBJ2-1,CASSLESQGGNEQFF,TGTGCCAGCAGCTTAGAGTCGCAGGGTGGGAATGAGCAATTCTTC
NA,TRBD2,TRBV11-2,TRBJ2-1,CASSTRTSGINEQFF,TGTGCCAGCAGTACAAGGACTAGCGGGATTAATGAGCAGTTCTTC
NA,TRBD1,TRBV28,TRBJ2-7,CASSSTGTGNYEQYF,TGTGCCAGCAGTTCCACCGGGACAGGGAACTACGAGCAGTACTTC
NA,NA,TRBV4-2,TRBJ1-3,CASSQTGKSGNTIYF,TGTGCCAGCAGCCAAACGGGGAAGTCTGGAAACACCATATATTTT
NA,NA,TRBV11-2,TRBJ2-1,CASCLDRSNEQFF,TGTGCCAGCTGCTTAGATCGGAGCAATGAGCAGTTTTTC